The sequence of this T cell receptor beta chain was determined in a study of T-cell reconstitution after alpha-beta-depleted transplantation in children. It was with unique molecular identifiers that the TCRbeta library was prepared. TCRdb ran MiXCR on the PCR reads and lists one entry per CDR3 protein. Here the sample spans a few hundred thousand distinct CDR3 sequences, roughly 26% being singletons. Study-wide points: The origin of alpha-beta T cells about two months after transplant was reportedly several hundred expanded graft clones. Some patients showed high day-60 TCRbeta diversity, which derived from surviving recipient T cells and thymic progenitors. The authors attributed T-cell counts and diversity one year after transplant mostly to newly produced T cells.

For this clonotype: What it binds is unknown.

From germline, CDR1 is SQVTM and CDR2 ANQGSEA. CDR3 size: 13 residues. V gave up 3 bases and J gave up 4 bases, with 12 bases separating them. This rearrangement joins TRBV29-1 to TRBJ1-1, with no clear D. The source of this sequence is a girl aged 2-10 years with Fanconi anemia, due to receive a stem cell transplant. The sample in question was PBMCs, obtained before TCRalphabeta/CD19-depleted stem cell transplant. The CDR3 is CSVETFRATEAFF. CDR3 DNA: TGCAGCGTTGAGACGTTTAGGGCCACTGAAGCTTTCTTT.